The 12 T cell receptor beta chains below all came from one sample that was sequenced in a study of a mutant IDH1 vaccine in newly diagnosed glioma. Measured with immunoSEQ multiplex PCR; TCRdb has only the in-frame clones, and not every one. The sample gives some 38,000 clones, roughly four fifths of which show up once; about 5.2% is in the top ten. These receptors' targets are unknown. Described time point: week 23, last vaccination. Mutant IDH1 20-mer peptide, at 300 ug, made up each vaccine dose, with topical imiquimod. The sequences come from PBMCs, collected from a glioma patient whose treatment included an IDH1 peptide vaccine. The receptors derive from a man in his forties or fifties with glioma.

V gene TRBV18 combines with J gene TRBJ1-2, with a weak D call TRBD1 (5 bases). The CDR3 loop spans 17 amino acids. Trimming shortened V by 6 bases and J by 5 bases, and 25 bases separated the two germline ends. CDR1 and CDR2 from the germline V gene are KGHSH and LQKENI. This chain's CDR3 is CASSQSSGAGLWYGYTF. CDR3 bases: TGTGCCAGCTCCCAGAGTTCTGGAGCAGGGCTCTGGTATGGCTACACCTTC.

The chain has TRBV6-5 and TRBJ2-7, with 7 nucleotides matching TRBD1. The CDR3 sequence is 14 residues long. Germline V gene lookup returns CDR1 MNHEY and CDR2 SVGAGI. V gave up 6 bases and J gave up 1 base; unmatched junction bases: 6. CDR3 protein: CASRPPGQSYEQYF. The DNA of the CDR3 is TGTGCCAGCAGACCCCCGGGACAGTCCTACGAGCAGTACTTC.

Concerning this clone itself: Germline and junction disagree at one end, which may indicate a read error. CDR3: CATSERGEKLFF. CDR3 coding DNA: TGTGCCACCAGTGAAAGGGGCGAAAAACTGTTTTTT. The V call is TRBV10-3, the J call TRBJ1-4; TRBD1 is a possible D gene (5 bases). This CDR3 contains 12 residues. Germline V gives CDR1 ENHRY, CDR2 SYGVKD.

The V and J genes are TRBV6-1 and TRBJ2-7; TRBD2 matches at 11 bases. The CDR3 sequence is 14 residues long. J was trimmed by 4 bases and V by 1 base; bases with no gene match: 0. From germline, CDR1 is MNHNS and CDR2 SASEGT. CDR3 coding DNA: TGTGCCAGCAGTGAAGGACTAGCGGGATACGAGCAGTACTTC. Amino acids: CASSEGLAGYEQYF.

The V and J genes are TRBV5-5 and TRBJ2-7; D remains ambiguous. CDR1 and CDR2 (germline): SGHKS, YYEKEE (reference sequence). Deletions cut 1 base from V and 0 bases from J, with 5 bases between. The CDR3 runs 13 residues. CDR3: CASSLYNSYEQYF. CDR3 nucleotides: TGTGCCAGCAGCTTGTACAACTCCTACGAGCAGTACTTC. The whole variable domain, remainder taken from reference TRBV5-5 and TRBJ2-7, is DAGVTQSPTHLIKTRGQQVTLRCSPISGHKSVSWYQQVLGQGPQFIFQYYEKEERGRGNFPDRFSARQFPNYSSELNVNALLLGDSALYLCASSLYNSYEQYFGPGTRLTVT.

The rearrangement links TRBV18 to TRBJ1-1, with 8 bases fitting TRBD1. The CDR3 runs to 14 residues. Trimming at V came to 4 bases and at J to 4 bases, leaving 5 bases not matched to a gene. The germline gives CDR1 KGHSH, CDR2 LQKENI. CDR3 bases: TGTGCCAGCTCACGGGTTGACAGGGGCACTGAAGCTTTCTTT. Translating it yields CASSRVDRGTEAFF.

J is TRBJ2-3 and V is TRBV7-9, with unresolved D. This CDR3 is 17 amino acids long. V lost 1 base to trimming and J lost 0 bases, with 14 bases between them. Germline loops: CDR1 SEHNR, CDR2 FQNEAQ (reference sequence). This CDR3 is CASSLVVGSASTDTQYF. CDR3 in DNA: TGTGCCAGCAGCTTAGTAGTAGGCTCAGCTAGCACAGATACGCAGTATTTT. Based on the CDR3 plus reference TRBV7-9 and TRBJ2-3, the full variable domain is DTGVSQNPRHKITKRGQNVTFRCDPISEHNRLYWYRQTLGQGPEFLTYFQNEAQLEKSRLLSDRFSAERPKGSFSTLEIQRTEQGDSAMYLCASSLVVGSASTDTQYFGPGTRLTVL.

This clone was seen a single time. The same CDR3 arises from other DNA sequences in this sample as well. The chain couples TRBV27 to TRBJ1-2; D not certain. The CDR3 sequence is 12 residues long. V was clipped by 4 bases and J by 5 bases, with 8 bases between them. Germline assignment: CDR1 MNHEY and CDR2 SMNVEV (reference sequence). CDR3 amino acids: CASSSETYGYTF. The CDR3 nucleotides are TGTGCCAGCAGTTCGGAGACATATGGCTACACCTTC.

This rearrangement joins TRBV5-4 to TRBJ2-7; 11 nucleotides align to TRBD2. Trimming at V came to 3 bases and at J to 2 bases, leaving 16 bases not matched to a gene. The CDR3 is made up of 19 amino acids. From germline, CDR1 is SGHNT and CDR2 YYREEE (reference sequence). CDR3 nucleotide sequence: TGTGCCAGCAGCTCCATACAGGGAACTAGCGGGAGCCCCGCCTACGAGCAGTACTTC. Residues: CASSSIQGTSGSPAYEQYF.

The rearrangement links TRBV4-3 to TRBJ2-3, with D possibly being TRBD2 (5 bases). This CDR3 contains 18 residues. V lost 2 bases and J 0 bases, leaving 18 bases between the germline ends. Looked up from germline, CDR1 is LGHNA and CDR2 is YSLEER. For the CDR3, the DNA is TGCGCCAGCAGCCAATTCCCAGGCGGTGGACTTAGCACAGATACGCAGTATTTT. It translates to CASSQFPGGGLSTDTQYF.

The V call is TRBV5-1, the J call TRBJ1-1; D might be TRBD1 (6 bases). Trimming took off 0 bases at V and 1 base at J, with 13 bases between the two ends. CDR1 and CDR2 (germline): SGHRS, YFSETQ. This CDR3 is 16 amino acids long. The CDR3 DNA reads TGCGCCAGCAGCTTGGTGGTTGGGGGGCCGAACACTGAAGCTTTCTTT. Its translation is CASSLVVGGPNTEAFF.

The gene calls are TRBV25-1 and TRBJ2-3; 7 nucleotides line up with TRBD2. J was trimmed by 3 bases and V by 4 bases; bases with no gene match: 10. Germline loops: CDR1 MGHDK, CDR2 SYGVNS. The CDR3 covers 16 residues. The CDR3 sequence: CASSATAGLGTDTQYF. The CDR3 DNA reads TGTGCCAGCAGTGCCACCGCCGGACTAGGGACAGATACGCAGTATTTT.